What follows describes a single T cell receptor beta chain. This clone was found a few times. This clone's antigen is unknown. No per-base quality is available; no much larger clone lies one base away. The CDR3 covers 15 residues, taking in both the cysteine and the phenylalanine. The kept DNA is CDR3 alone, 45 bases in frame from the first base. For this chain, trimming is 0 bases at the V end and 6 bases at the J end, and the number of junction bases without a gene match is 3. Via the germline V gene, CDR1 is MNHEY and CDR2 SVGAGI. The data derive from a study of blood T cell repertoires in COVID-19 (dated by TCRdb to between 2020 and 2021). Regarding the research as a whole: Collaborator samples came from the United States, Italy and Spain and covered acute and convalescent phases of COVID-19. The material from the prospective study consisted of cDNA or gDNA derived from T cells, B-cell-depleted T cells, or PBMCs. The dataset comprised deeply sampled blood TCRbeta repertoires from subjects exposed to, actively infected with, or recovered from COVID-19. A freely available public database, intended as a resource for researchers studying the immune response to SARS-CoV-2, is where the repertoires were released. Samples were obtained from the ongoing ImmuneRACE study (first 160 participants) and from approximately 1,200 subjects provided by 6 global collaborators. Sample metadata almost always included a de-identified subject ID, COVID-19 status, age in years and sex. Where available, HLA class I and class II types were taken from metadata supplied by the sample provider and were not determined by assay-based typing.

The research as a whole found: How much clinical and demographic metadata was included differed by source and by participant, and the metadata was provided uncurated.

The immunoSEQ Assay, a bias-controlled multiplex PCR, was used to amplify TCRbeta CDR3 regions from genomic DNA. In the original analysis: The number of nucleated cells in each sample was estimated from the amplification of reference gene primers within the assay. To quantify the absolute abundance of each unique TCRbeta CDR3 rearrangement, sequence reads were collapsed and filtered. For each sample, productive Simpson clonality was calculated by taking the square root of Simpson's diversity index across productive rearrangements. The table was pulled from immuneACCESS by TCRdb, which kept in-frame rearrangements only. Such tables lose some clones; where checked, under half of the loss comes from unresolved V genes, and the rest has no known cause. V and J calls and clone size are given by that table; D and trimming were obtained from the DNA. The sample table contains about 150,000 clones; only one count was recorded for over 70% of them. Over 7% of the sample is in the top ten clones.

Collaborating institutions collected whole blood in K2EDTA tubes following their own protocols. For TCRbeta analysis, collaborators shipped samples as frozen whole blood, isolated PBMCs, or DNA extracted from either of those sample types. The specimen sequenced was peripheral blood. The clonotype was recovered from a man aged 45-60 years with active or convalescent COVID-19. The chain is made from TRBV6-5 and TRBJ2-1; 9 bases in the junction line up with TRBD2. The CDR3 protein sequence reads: CASSYSGLAANEQFF. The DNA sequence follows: TGTGCCAGCAGTTACTCGGGACTAGCCGCCAATGAGCAGTTCTTC.